The 15 T cell receptor beta chains below all came from one sample that was sequenced in a study of blood T cell repertoires in COVID-19. Clones were read by immunoSEQ multiplex PCR, and TCRdb kept only the in-frame ones, dropping some. The sample contains about 60,000 clones, about 80% of which appear only once. The sequenced sample was peripheral blood. Every receptor here comes from a man between 60 and 75 years old with acute or convalescent COVID-19.

The genes are TRBV19 and TRBJ1-5; D remains ambiguous. Trimming took 4 bases from V and 0 from J, leaving 10 bases between them. The CDR3 is made up of 15 amino acids. Germline values: CDR1 LNHDA, CDR2 SQIVND (reference sequence). As DNA, the CDR3 is TGTGCCAGTAGTACTGTCGCGGATAGCAATCAGCCCCAGCATTTT. Its protein is CASSTVADSNQPQHF.

The rearrangement uses TRBV19 and TRBJ1-6; 7 bases fit TRBD1. CDR3 size: 14 residues. Germline loops: CDR1 LNHDA, CDR2 SQIVND (reference sequence). The junction had 10 bases not matched to a gene; V was cut back by 7 bases and J by 10 bases. In nucleotides, the CDR3 is TGTGCCAGTACTCACGCGAGACAGGGATCACCCCTCCACTTT. Its protein is CASTHARQGSPLHF.

Note on this clone: In the same sample, other DNA sequences code for this CDR3. The CDR3 nucleotides are TGTGCCAGCAGTTTACAGGCGAACACTGAAGCTTTCTTT. Translation: CASSLQANTEAFF. The V gene is TRBV12-3 or TRBV12-4, the J gene TRBJ1-1; no reliable D call. This CDR3 is built from 13 residues. The V end was cut by 2 bases, the J end by 1 base, with 5 bases between.

DNA of the CDR3: TGTGCCAGCAGTAAGGGACAGGGGGCTTTCTACGAGCAGTACTTC. Protein: CASSKGQGAFYEQYF. The V gene is TRBV5-4, the J gene TRBJ2-7; 12 positions match TRBD1. The CDR3 loop spans 15 amino acids. Germline trimming cut 5 bases from V and 3 bases from J; bases unmatched to any gene: 6. Germline V lookup: CDR1 SGHNT, CDR2 YYREEE (reference sequence).

The chain carries TRBV6-2 or TRBV6-3 and TRBJ2-1, with D unresolved. CDR1 and CDR2 from the germline V gene are MNHEY and SVGEGT. Trimming removed 2 bases at V and 12 bases at J, with 11 bases between. The CDR3 is 12 residues long. This chain's CDR3 is CASSYQQNRQFF. The CDR3 coding sequence is TGTGCCAGCAGTTACCAGCAGAACAGGCAGTTCTTC.

This chain connects TRBV7-2 to TRBJ2-1; D perhaps matches TRBD2 (6 bases). There are 16 residues in the CDR3. In germline, CDR1 is SGHTA, CDR2 FQGNSA. Deletions cut 5 bases from V and 7 bases from J, with 21 bases between. The CDR3 is CASSLHRLEGRNEQFF. CDR3 nucleotides: TGTGCCAGCAGCCTCCACCGACTAGAGGGGAGGAATGAGCAGTTCTTC.

The V gene is TRBV5-1, the J gene TRBJ1-1, with D unclear. Trimming pared 0 bases from V and 1 base from J, leaving 13 bases between. The CDR3 runs to 16 residues. Germline assignment: CDR1 SGHRS and CDR2 YFSETQ. CDR3 residues: CASSLGGWVGNTEAFF. The CDR3 nucleotides read TGCGCCAGCAGCTTGGGAGGTTGGGTCGGGAACACTGAAGCTTTCTTT.

J is TRBJ1-1 and V is TRBV15; no definite D call. The V end lost 0 bases, the J end lost 10 bases, and 21 bases lay between the germline ends. The length of the CDR3 is 16 residues. Per the germline V gene, CDR1 is LNHNV and CDR2 is YYDKDF (reference sequence). The CDR3 sequence: CATSRESVQLGSGAFF. The CDR3 region has the DNA TGTGCCACCAGCAGAGAATCCGTTCAGCTGGGGAGTGGAGCTTTCTTT.

This clone was observed a handful of times. Here the CDR3 reads CASGGGGNTEAFF. The CDR3 nucleotides are TGTGCCAGCGGAGGGGGCGGGAACACTGAAGCTTTCTTT. V and J are TRBV2 and TRBJ1-1; 7 positions match TRBD1. In germline, CDR1 is SNHLY, CDR2 FYNNEI. V lost 8 bases to trimming and J lost 1 base; unmatched junction nucleotides: 4. This CDR3 has 13 residues.

The V call is TRBV14, the J call TRBJ2-1; 10 bases align to TRBD2. The CDR3 spans 18 residues. V gave up 0 bases and J gave up 5 bases; unmatched junction bases: 10. CDR1 and CDR2 (germline): SGHDN, FVKESK. The CDR3 protein is CASSQELASGGKHNEQFF. As DNA, the CDR3 is TGTGCCAGCAGCCAAGAACTGGCTAGCGGGGGCAAACACAATGAGCAGTTCTTC.

The genes are TRBV30 and TRBJ1-6; D unclear. The length of the CDR3 is 14 residues. CDR1 and CDR2 (germline): GTSNPN, SVGIG (reference sequence). Trimming shortened V by 3 bases and J by 0 bases, and 6 bases separated the two germline ends. DNA of the CDR3: TGTGCCTGGAGGCCCAGCTCCTATAATTCACCCCTCCACTTT. Translation: CAWRPSSYNSPLHF. Using reference TRBV30 and TRBJ1-6 for the parts outside the CDR3, the full variable domain is SQTIHQWPATLVQPVGSPLSLECTVEGTSNPNLYWYRQAAGRGLQLLFYSVGIGQISSEVPQNLSASRPQDRQFILSSKKLLLSDSGFYLCAWRPSSYNSPLHFGNGTRLTVT.

The chain uses TRBV6-5 and TRBJ2-7, with 8 bases lining up with TRBD1. This CDR3 is built from 15 residues. V lost 6 bases to trimming and J lost 2 bases; unmatched junction nucleotides: 9. CDR1 is MNHEY and CDR2 is SVGAGI in the germline V gene. The chain's CDR3 is CASSRFGTGTYEQYF. The DNA for the CDR3 is TGTGCCAGCAGCCGATTCGGGACAGGAACCTACGAGCAGTACTTC.

This clone is a singleton in its sample. The gene calls are TRBV9 and TRBJ2-3; maybe TRBD1 (7 bases). This CDR3 has 15 residues. Germline loops: CDR1 SGDLS, CDR2 YYNGEE. Trimming cost V 5 bases and J 0 bases, with 13 bases left between them. Written as DNA, the CDR3 is TGTGCCAGCAGTCAGGGGGGCGGTAGCACAGATACGCAGTATTTT. Its translation: CASSQGGGSTDTQYF.

The chain links TRBV5-6 to TRBJ2-7; 9 nucleotides match TRBD2. Germline V gene sequence: CDR1 SGHDT, CDR2 YYEEEE. Trimming removed 4 bases from V and 2 bases from J; junction bases left unmatched: 7. The CDR3 is made up of 15 amino acids. As DNA, the CDR3 is TGTGCCAGCAGCCTAGGGACTAGCTTCACCTACGAGCAGTACTTC. Translated: CASSLGTSFTYEQYF. The entire variable domain, with the rest obtained from reference TRBV5-6 and TRBJ2-7, is as follows: DAGVTQSPTHLIKTRGQQVTLRCSPKSGHDTVSWYQQALGQGPQFIFQYYEEEERQRGNFPDRFSGHQFPNYSSELNVNALLLGDSALYLCASSLGTSFTYEQYFGPGTRLTVT.

The chain combines TRBV6-5 with TRBJ1-3; 7 bases match TRBD1. The germline CDR1 and CDR2 sequences are MNHEY and SVGAGI. The CDR3 contains 15 residues. J gave up 0 bases and V 5 bases, and 4 bases lay outside the gene matches. CDR3 protein: CASSTGANSGNTIYF. In DNA, the CDR3 is TGTGCCAGCAGTACAGGGGCAAACTCTGGAAACACCATATATTTT.